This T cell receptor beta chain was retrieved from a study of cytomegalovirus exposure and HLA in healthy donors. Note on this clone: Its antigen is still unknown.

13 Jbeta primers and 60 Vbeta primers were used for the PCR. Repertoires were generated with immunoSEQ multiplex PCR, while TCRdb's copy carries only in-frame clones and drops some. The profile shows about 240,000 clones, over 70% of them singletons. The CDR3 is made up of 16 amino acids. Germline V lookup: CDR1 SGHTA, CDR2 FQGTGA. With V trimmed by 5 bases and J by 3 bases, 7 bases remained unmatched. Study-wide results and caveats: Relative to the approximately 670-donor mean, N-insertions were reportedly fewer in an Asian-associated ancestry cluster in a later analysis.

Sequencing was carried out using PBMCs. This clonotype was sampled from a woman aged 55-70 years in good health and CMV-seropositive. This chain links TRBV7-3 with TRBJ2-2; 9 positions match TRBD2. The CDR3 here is CASSRRGGGDTGELFF. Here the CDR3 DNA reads TGTGCCAGCAGCCGGCGGGGGGGCGGTGACACCGGGGAGCTGTTTTTT.